These 14 T cell receptor beta chains came from one sample sequenced in a study of blood T cell repertoires in COVID-19. Repertoires were generated with immunoSEQ multiplex PCR, while TCRdb's copy carries only in-frame clones and drops some. Of about 350,000 clones in the sample, approximately 90% were seen once. Sequencing used peripheral blood. The receptors originated from a woman aged 60-75 years with COVID-19, enrolled during active disease.

The chain employs TRBV19 and TRBJ1-3; weak D call: TRBD1 (6 bases). The germline gives CDR1 LNHDA, CDR2 SQIVND (reference sequence). The CDR3 runs to 14 residues. The chain's CDR3 is CASRGGSSGNTIYF. CDR3 nucleotide sequence: TGTGCTTCAAGAGGGGGATCCTCTGGAAACACCATATATTTT.

The gene calls are TRBV5-1 and TRBJ1-5; no clear D gene. V shed 5 bases and J shed 4 bases, with 13 bases lying between them. Per germline, CDR1 SGHRS and CDR2 YFSETQ. The CDR3 sequence is 14 residues long. The CDR3 is CASRREGGNQPQHF. The CDR3 coding sequence is TGCGCCAGCAGAAGGGAAGGAGGAAATCAGCCCCAGCATTTT. The variable domain in full, completed from reference TRBV5-1 and TRBJ1-5, reads KAGVTQTPRYLIKTRGQQVTLSCSPISGHRSVSWYQQTPGQGLQFLFEYFSETQRNKGNFPGRFSGRQFSNSRSEMNVSTLELGDSALYLCASRREGGNQPQHFGDGTRLSIL.

The J gene is TRBJ2-3, the V gene TRBV7-2; tentatively, D is TRBD1 (5 bases). Germline lookup yields CDR1 SGHTA and CDR2 FQGNSA. The CDR3 is 14 amino acids. With 3 bases removed from V and 3 bases from J, the gap between germline ends came to 10 bases. The CDR3 DNA reads as TGTGCCAGCAGCTTCAGGGCGTCAACAGATACGCAGTATTTT. Residues: CASSFRASTDTQYF.

V and J are TRBV5-6 and TRBJ2-5, with 7 bases that match TRBD1. Unmatched junction bases numbered 5, after V lost 4 bases and J lost 5 bases. The CDR3 length is 13 residues. The germline V gene has CDR1 SGHDT and CDR2 YYEEEE. The CDR3 is CASSPTGSETQYF. As DNA, the CDR3 is TGTGCCAGCAGCCCGACAGGGTCGGAGACCCAGTACTTC. The variable domain in full, with the rest retrieved from reference TRBV5-6 and TRBJ2-5, is DAGVTQSPTHLIKTRGQQVTLRCSPKSGHDTVSWYQQALGQGPQFIFQYYEEEERQRGNFPDRFSGHQFPNYSSELNVNALLLGDSALYLCASSPTGSETQYFGPGTRLLVL.

CDR3 protein: CASSYRASGGGYEQYF. The CDR3 nucleotides read TGTGCCAGCAGTTACCGGGCTAGCGGGGGAGGGTACGAGCAGTACTTC. The chain links TRBV6-5 to TRBJ2-7, with 10 nucleotides matching TRBD2. Germline lookup yields CDR1 MNHEY and CDR2 SVGAGI. The V and J ends lost 2 bases and 4 bases, in that order; junction bases with no gene match: 8. The length of the CDR3 is 16 residues.

The V gene is TRBV19, the J gene TRBJ1-1, with a possible D match to TRBD1 (6 bases). Germline V lookup: CDR1 LNHDA, CDR2 SQIVND (reference sequence). The CDR3 runs 14 residues. The V end was cut by 7 bases, the J end by 4 bases, with 16 bases between. In DNA form, the CDR3 reads TGTGCCAGTAATCGGGACACCAAAGGCACTGAAGCTTTCTTT. Its translation: CASNRDTKGTEAFF. Complete variable domain (other parts from reference TRBV19 and TRBJ1-1): DGGITQSPKYLFRKEGQNVTLSCEQNLNHDAMYWYRQDPGQGLRLIYYSQIVNDFQKGDIAEGYSVSREKKESFPLTVTSAQKNPTAFYLCASNRDTKGTEAFFGQGTRLTVV.

This clone was recorded once. The gene calls are TRBV19 and TRBJ1-4, with 9 bases that match TRBD1. The CDR3 consists of 17 residues. J gave up 7 bases and V 4 bases, and 13 bases lay outside the gene matches. Germline-derived CDR1 and CDR2 are LNHDA and SQIVND (reference sequence). The CDR3 bases are TGTGCCAGTAGTACTCCCGACAGGGGGTTTATATCTGAAAAACTGTTTTTT. This codes for CASSTPDRGFISEKLFF.

V usage is TRBV4-1 and J usage is TRBJ2-3; D is possibly TRBD1 (6 bases). V shed 3 bases and J shed 4 bases, with 23 bases lying between them. Germline loops: CDR1 MGHRA, CDR2 YSYEKL. This CDR3 is 18 amino acids long. The CDR3 nucleotides are TGCGCCAGCAGCCAGGATACTACAGGGCCGAGCGACGCAGATACGCAGTATTTT. As protein: CASSQDTTGPSDADTQYF.

The V gene is TRBV28, the J gene TRBJ2-7, with TRBD1 matching over 7 bases. There are 13 residues in the CDR3. After removal of 10 bases from V and 5 bases from J, the junction contained 11 bases not matched to a gene. Germline V lookup: CDR1 MDHEN, CDR2 SYDVKM. The CDR3: CATVNRGEDEQYF. The CDR3 DNA follows: TGTGCCACCGTGAACAGGGGAGAGGACGAGCAGTACTTC. The variable domain in full, with the rest retrieved from reference TRBV28 and TRBJ2-7, is DVKVTQSSRYLVKRTGEKVFLECVQDMDHENMFWYRQDPGLGLRLIYFSYDVKMKEKGDIPEGYSVSREKKERFSLILESASTNQTSMYLCATVNRGEDEQYFGPGTRLTVT.

The J gene is TRBJ1-5, the V gene TRBV6-5; maybe TRBD1 (6 bases). CDR1 is MNHEY and CDR2 is SVGAGI in the germline V gene. The CDR3 length is 13 residues. V dropped 6 bases and J dropped 4 bases, with 10 bases sitting between them. CDR3 region: CASRKGENQPQHF. CDR3 DNA: TGTGCCAGCAGGAAGGGGGAAAATCAGCCCCAGCATTTT.

The CDR3 sequence is CASSFSGGAYEQYF. The CDR3 coding sequence is TGTGCCAGCAGTTTTTCCGGCGGGGCGTACGAGCAGTACTTC. The V call is TRBV28, the J call TRBJ2-7; D perhaps matches TRBD2 (6 bases). The CDR3 has 14 residues. Trimming left V 3 bases short and J 4 bases short, with 13 bases between. Per the germline V gene, CDR1 is MDHEN and CDR2 is SYDVKM.

The genes are TRBV5-1 and TRBJ1-2; D possibly corresponds to TRBD1 (5 bases). The CDR3 has 13 residues. The V gene lost 4 bases and the J gene lost 6 bases, with 13 bases spanning the gap. Per germline, CDR1 SGHRS and CDR2 YFSETQ. The CDR3 DNA is TGCGCCAGCAGCGCGCAGGGTCTAGATGGCTACACCTTC. It yields the protein CASSAQGLDGYTF.

The chain joins TRBV30 to TRBJ1-2; the D is unclear. Trimming pared 4 bases from V and 8 bases from J, leaving 14 bases between. Germline-derived CDR1 and CDR2 are GTSNPN and SVGIG (reference sequence). The CDR3 extends over 12 amino acids. The CDR3 bases are TGTGCCTGGACCATCACCCCGGGGGGCTACACCTTC. This codes for CAWTITPGGYTF. Filled out from reference TRBV30 and TRBJ1-2, the complete variable domain reads SQTIHQWPATLVQPVGSPLSLECTVEGTSNPNLYWYRQAAGRGLQLLFYSVGIGQISSEVPQNLSASRPQDRQFILSSKKLLLSDSGFYLCAWTITPGGYTFGSGTRLTVV.

The genes are TRBV2 and TRBJ1-1; D remains unclear. CDR3 length: 13 amino acids. Germline V gene data show CDR1 as SNHLY and CDR2 as FYNNEI. Trimming cost V 5 bases and J 6 bases, with 13 bases left between them. CDR3 nucleotide sequence: TGTGCCAGCAGTCAGCGGGCGATTCCTGAAGCTTTCTTT. Protein sequence: CASSQRAIPEAFF.